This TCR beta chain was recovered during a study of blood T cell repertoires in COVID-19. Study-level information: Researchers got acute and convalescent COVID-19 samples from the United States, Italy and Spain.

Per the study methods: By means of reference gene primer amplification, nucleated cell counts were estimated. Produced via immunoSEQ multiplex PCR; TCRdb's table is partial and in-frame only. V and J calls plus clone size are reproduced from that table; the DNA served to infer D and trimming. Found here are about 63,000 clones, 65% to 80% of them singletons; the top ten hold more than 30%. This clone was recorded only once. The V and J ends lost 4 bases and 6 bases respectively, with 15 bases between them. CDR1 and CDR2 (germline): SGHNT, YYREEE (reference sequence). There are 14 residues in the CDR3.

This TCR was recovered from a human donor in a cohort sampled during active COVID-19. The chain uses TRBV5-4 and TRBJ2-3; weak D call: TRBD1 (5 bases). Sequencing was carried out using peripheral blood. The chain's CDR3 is CASSPQGLEDTQYF. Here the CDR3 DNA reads TGTGCCAGCAGCCCCCAGGGCTTGGAGGATACGCAGTATTTT.